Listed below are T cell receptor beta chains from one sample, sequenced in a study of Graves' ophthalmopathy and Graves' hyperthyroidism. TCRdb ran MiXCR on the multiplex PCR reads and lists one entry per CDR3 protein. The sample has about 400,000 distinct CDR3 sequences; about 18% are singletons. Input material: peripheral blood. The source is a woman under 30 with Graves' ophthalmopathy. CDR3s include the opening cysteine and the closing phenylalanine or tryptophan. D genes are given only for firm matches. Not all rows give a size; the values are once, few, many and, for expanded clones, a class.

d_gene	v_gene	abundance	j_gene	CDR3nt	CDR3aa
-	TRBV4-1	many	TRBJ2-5	TGCGCCAGCAGCCAAGTACAAGAGGCCCAGTACTTC	CASSQVQEAQYF
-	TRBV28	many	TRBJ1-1	TGTGCCAGCAGTCCCCGGACTGGTCACACTGAAGCTTTCTTT	CASSPRTGHTEAFF
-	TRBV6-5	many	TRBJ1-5	TGTACCAGCACCAGGACGGGAGATCAGCCCCAGCATTTT	CTSTRTGDQPQHF
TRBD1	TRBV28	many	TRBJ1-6	TGTGCCAGCAGTTCCAACGACAGGGGGCCGGATTCACCCCTCCACTTT	CASSSNDRGPDSPLHF
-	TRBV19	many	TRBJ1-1	TGTGCCAGCAGTATTCTGGACGGGAACACTGAAGCTTTCTTT	CASSILDGNTEAFF
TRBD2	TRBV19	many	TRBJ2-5	TGTGCCAGTAGTGGACTAGTGGGGGAGACCCAGTACTTC	CASSGLVGETQYF
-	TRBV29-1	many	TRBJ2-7	TGCAGCGTAGACAGGGAGGGGTCCTACGAGCAGTACTTC	CSVDREGSYEQYF
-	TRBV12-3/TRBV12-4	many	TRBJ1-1	TGTGCCAGCAGTTTAGCGATCGTAGGGAACACTGAAGCTTTCTTT	CASSLAIVGNTEAFF
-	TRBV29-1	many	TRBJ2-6	TGCAGCGTTGGGACAGCTCAATCTGGGGCCAACGTCCTGACTTTC	CSVGTAQSGANVLTF
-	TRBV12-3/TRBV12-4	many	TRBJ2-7	TGTGCCAGCAGTGCAAAGGGGGAGCAGTACTTC	CASSAKGEQYF
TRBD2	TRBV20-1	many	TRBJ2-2	TGCAGTGCTAGACGGACTAGCGGGGGGATCGGGGAGCTGTTTTTT	CSARRTSGGIGELFF
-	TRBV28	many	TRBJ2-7	TGTGCCAGCAGTTCCCCCCTTTTAGGCGAGCAGTACTTC	CASSSPLLGEQYF
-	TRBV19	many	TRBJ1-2	TGTGCCAGTAGTATTAAAGAAAATGGCTACACCTTC	CASSIKENGYTF
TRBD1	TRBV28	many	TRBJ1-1	TGTGCCAGCAGAACCGCCGGGACAGTTAACACTGAAGCTTTCTTT	CASRTAGTVNTEAFF
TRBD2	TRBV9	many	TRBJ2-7	TGTGCCAGCAGCGGCGGGGGGGCAGGCTCCTACGAGCAGTACTTC	CASSGGGAGSYEQYF
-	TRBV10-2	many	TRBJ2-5	TGCGCCAGCAGTGAGGGGCTAGCTGGGACCCAGTACTTC	CASSEGLAGTQYF
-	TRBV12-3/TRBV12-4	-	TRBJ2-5	TGTGCCAGCAACGGAAGGGGAGGAGAGACCCAGTACTTC	CASNGRGGETQYF
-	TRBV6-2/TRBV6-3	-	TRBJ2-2	TGTGCCAGCAGTTACTGGCAAAACACCGGGGAGCTGTTTTTT	CASSYWQNTGELFF
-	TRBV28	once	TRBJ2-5	TGTGCCAGCAGTTCCCTTTCAAGACTAGGGGTAGAGACCCAGTACTTC	CASSSLSRLGVETQYF
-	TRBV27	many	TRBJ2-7	TGTGCCAGCAGTTCAAACCCCTACGGGGAACTAAAAAACGAGCAGTACTTC	CASSSNPYGELKNEQYF
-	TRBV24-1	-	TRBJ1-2	TGTGCCACCAGTGATTTTTGGGGAGGCTACACCTTC	CATSDFWGGYTF
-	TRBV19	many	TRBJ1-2	TGTGCCAGTAGTCCCGGGAAGACGGGCTACACCTTC	CASSPGKTGYTF
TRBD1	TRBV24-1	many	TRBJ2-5	TGTGCCACCAGTGAAAACAGGGACAGGGAGACCCAGTACTTC	CATSENRDRETQYF
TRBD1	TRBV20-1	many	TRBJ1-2	TGCAGTGCTAGCAGACCGGGACAGGGGACCTATGGCTACACCTTC	CSASRPGQGTYGYTF
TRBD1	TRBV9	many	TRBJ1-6	TGTGCCAGCACAGGGGGATCTAGTAATTCACCCCTCCACTTT	CASTGGSSNSPLHF
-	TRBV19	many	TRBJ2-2	TGTGCCAGTACAAATTTCGGGGTTTTCACCGGGGAGCTGTTTTTT	CASTNFGVFTGELFF